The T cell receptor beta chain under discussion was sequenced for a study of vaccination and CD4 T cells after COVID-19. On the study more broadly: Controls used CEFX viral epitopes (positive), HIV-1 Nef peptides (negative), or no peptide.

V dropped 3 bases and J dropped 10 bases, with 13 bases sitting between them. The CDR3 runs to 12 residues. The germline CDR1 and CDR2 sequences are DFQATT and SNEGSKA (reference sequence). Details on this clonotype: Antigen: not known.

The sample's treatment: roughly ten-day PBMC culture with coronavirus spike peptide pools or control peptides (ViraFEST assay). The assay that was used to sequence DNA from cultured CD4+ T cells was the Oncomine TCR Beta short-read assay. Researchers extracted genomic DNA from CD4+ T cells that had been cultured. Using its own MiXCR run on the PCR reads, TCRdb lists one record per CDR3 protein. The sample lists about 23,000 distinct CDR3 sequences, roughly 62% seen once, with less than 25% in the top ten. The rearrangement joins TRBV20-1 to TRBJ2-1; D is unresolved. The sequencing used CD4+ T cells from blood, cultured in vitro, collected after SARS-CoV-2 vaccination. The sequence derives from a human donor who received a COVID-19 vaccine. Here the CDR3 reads CSASPPSMEQFF. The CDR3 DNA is TGCAGTGCTAGTCCCCCTAGTATGGAGCAGTTCTTC.